Shown below are 10 T cell receptor beta chains from a single sample sequenced in a study of T cells after yellow fever vaccination. MiXCR was run by TCRdb on the 5' RACE reads, yielding one entry per CDR3 protein. The table shows fewer than 100,000 distinct CDR3 sequences, with approximately 5.5% occurring only once. Sample: CD8+ T cells sorted from PBMCs, taken 10 days after the yellow fever booster vaccination. The receptors derive from a man aged 18 to 29 who received the YFV17D yellow fever vaccine.

The V call is TRBV5-1, the J call TRBJ1-2; D is possibly TRBD1 (5 bases). CDR3 length: 15 amino acids. Trimming cost V 0 bases and J 3 bases, with 12 bases left between them. In germline, CDR1 is SGHRS, CDR2 YFSETQ. CDR3 nucleotide sequence: TGCGCCAGCAGCTTGGGGACCTTAGGGGACTATGGCTACACCTTC. Its protein product is CASSLGTLGDYGYTF.

V and J are TRBV4-1 and TRBJ2-6, with D possibly being TRBD1 or TRBD2 (5 bases each). The CDR3 is made up of 16 amino acids. Per the germline V gene, CDR1 is MGHRA and CDR2 is YSYEKL. V dropped 0 bases and J dropped 2 bases, with 8 bases sitting between them. In DNA, the CDR3 is TGCGCCAGCAGCCAAGATGGGGGAACTGGGGCCAACGTCCTGACTTTC. Encoded protein: CASSQDGGTGANVLTF.

This sequence joins TRBV7-9 and TRBJ1-2, with TRBD1 identical over 9 bases. Germline assignment: CDR1 SEHNR and CDR2 FQNEAQ (reference sequence). The J segment lost 0 bases and the V segment lost 1 base, leaving 6 bases of the junction unmatched. The CDR3 length is 17 residues. CDR3 nucleotides: TGTGCCAGCAGCTTAGAACAGGGGGCGCAAGCTAACTATGGCTACACCTTC. It yields the protein CASSLEQGAQANYGYTF.

This clonotype was recorded at least ten times. The V call is TRBV11-2, the J call TRBJ2-7; D ambiguous. V lost 4 bases and J 3 bases, leaving 10 bases between the germline ends. The CDR3 runs to 13 residues. From germline, CDR1 is SGHAT and CDR2 FQNNGV. CDR3 amino acids: CASSWAADYEQYV. In DNA form, the CDR3 reads TGTGCCAGCAGCTGGGCGGCGGACTACGAGCAGTACGTC.

A note on this clonotype: Since a much larger clone is just one base distant, this may be a read error. This rearrangement joins TRBV11-3 to TRBJ2-1; a weak D match, TRBD1 (6 bases). Per germline, CDR1 SGHNT and CDR2 YENEEA. This CDR3 is built from 15 residues. The CDR3 sequence is CASSQKQGDYNDQFF. DNA of the CDR3: TGTGCCAGCAGCCAAAAACAGGGAGACTACAATGATCAGTTCTTC.

Many counts were recorded for this clonotype. The CDR3 coding sequence is TGTGCCAGCAGCCCTTTTCCGGGGGGGTCTAGCACAGATACGCAGTATTTT. Residues: CASSPFPGGSSTDTQYF. The rearrangement joins TRBV11-2 to TRBJ2-3; 8 bases are shared with TRBD2. Germline CDR1 and CDR2: SGHAT and FQNNGV. The CDR3 has 17 amino acids. Losses at the gene ends were 5 bases for V and 0 bases for J; bases not matched to a gene: 10.

This clonotype was observed a few times. The chain joins TRBV7-2 to TRBJ2-3, with D unresolved. Germline V gene lookup returns CDR1 SGHTA and CDR2 FQGNSA. Between the trimmed V and J ends, which lost 5 bases and 2 bases, there was a span of 2 bases. The CDR3 is 11 amino acids. The CDR3 region has the DNA TGTGCCAGCAGCAACACAGATACGCAGTATTTT. Translated: CASSNTDTQYF.

The chain links TRBV10-3 to TRBJ1-2; D gene uncertain. CDR3 length: 17 amino acids. Between the trimmed V and J ends, which lost 0 bases and 0 bases, there was a span of 14 bases. Germline V gene sequence: CDR1 ENHRY, CDR2 SYGVKD. CDR3 sequence reads: CAISESRRSKTNYGYTF. CDR3 coding DNA: TGTGCCATCAGTGAGTCTCGCAGGTCAAAAACTAACTATGGCTACACCTTC.

The gene calls are TRBV12-3 or TRBV12-4 and TRBJ2-5, with TRBD1 as a possible D gene (6 bases). The CDR3 is made up of 15 amino acids. Between the trimmed V and J ends, which lost 3 bases and 1 base, there was a span of 12 bases. CDR3 DNA: TGTGCCAGCAGTTTCACGCAGGACAGCCAAGAGACCCAGTACTTC. Its protein is CASSFTQDSQETQYF.

The table lists this clonotype with a few counts. The rearrangement joins TRBV9 to TRBJ2-2; D uncertain. V lost 0 bases, J lost 6 bases, and 9 bases lay in between. The CDR3 contains 14 residues. Germline values: CDR1 SGDLS, CDR2 YYNGEE. The CDR3 DNA reads as TGTGCCAGCAGCGTAGGGGTGTTGCCCGGGGAGCTGTTTTTT. This sequence encodes CASSVGVLPGELFF.